This T cell receptor (beta chain) was sequenced in a study of T cell repertoires in cytomegalovirus infection (dated by TCRdb to between 2017 and 2020). Looking at the study overall: The HLA type of each donor mattered for the analysis, because public TCR beta signatures pointed to carriage of CMV infection along with the matching HLA type.

The instrument was an Illumina HiSeq 1500. The public reads were quality trimmed at Q25 with fastp and then assembled into clones with MiXCR by TCRdb, keeping productive beta chains. Each CDR3 protein appears once, grouped with its most common genes and DNA. For this sample there are 200,000 to 250,000 distinct CDR3 sequences; 22% appear just once. The top ten constitute over 15% of the sample. Ends trimmed: V by 7 bases, J by 4 bases; bases unmatched to a gene: 14. Via the germline V gene (reference sequence), CDR1 is PRHDT and CDR2 FYEKMQ. From the cysteine up to the phenylalanine, the CDR3 has a length of 16 residues. Only the CDR3 DNA is retained, 48 bases long and in frame from the first base. Of note for this clonotype: The target of this receptor is not known. Base qualities are not provided; no much larger clone lies one nucleotide away.

Overall results and qualifications from the work: The ex vivo response was dominated by HLA-C-restricted CMV-specific TCR beta clonotypes, and the single most frequent clonotype in two of eight donors was supplied by these HLA-C-restricted clonotypes. Cumulative frequency of public TCR beta family members discriminated carriers of CMV infection plus the relevant HLA type in this cohort and an independent roughly 350-donor cohort.

Material for sequencing was CD8+ T cells from PBMCs. This TCR derives from a human donor in good health (CMV status not recorded). Some clones in this sample may be carry-over from other donors' samples. This receptor chain uses TRBV13 and TRBJ1-2; the junction holds 8 bases that match TRBD1. At the DNA level, the sequence is TGTGCCAGCACCCTTTCTCGGGACAGGATCTCCTATGGCTACACCTTC. This gives the protein CASTLSRDRISYGYTF. The full variable domain, with segments outside the CDR3 supplied by the reference TRBV13 and TRBJ1-2 proteins, appears as AAGVIQSPRHLIKEKRETATLKCYPIPRHDTVYWYQQGPGQDPQFLISFYEKMQSDKGSIPDRFSAQQFSDYHSELNMSSLELGDSALYFCASTLSRDRISYGYTFGSGTRLTVV.